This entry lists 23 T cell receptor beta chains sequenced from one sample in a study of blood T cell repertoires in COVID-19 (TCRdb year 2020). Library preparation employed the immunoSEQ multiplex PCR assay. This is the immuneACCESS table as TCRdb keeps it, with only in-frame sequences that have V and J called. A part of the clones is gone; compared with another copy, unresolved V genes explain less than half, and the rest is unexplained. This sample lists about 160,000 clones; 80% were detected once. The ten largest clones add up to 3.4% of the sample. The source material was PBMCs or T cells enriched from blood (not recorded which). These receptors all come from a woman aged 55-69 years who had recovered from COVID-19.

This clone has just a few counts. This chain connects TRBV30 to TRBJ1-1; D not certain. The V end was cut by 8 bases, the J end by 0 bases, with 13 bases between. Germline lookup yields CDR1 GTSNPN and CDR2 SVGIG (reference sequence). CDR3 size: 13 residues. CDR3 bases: TGTGCCCGCAGGAACGCATTGAACACTGAAGCTTTCTTT. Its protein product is CARRNALNTEAFF. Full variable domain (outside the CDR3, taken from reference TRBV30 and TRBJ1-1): SQTIHQWPATLVQPVGSPLSLECTVEGTSNPNLYWYRQAAGRGLQLLFYSVGIGQISSEVPQNLSASRPQDRQFILSSKKLLLSDSGFYLCARRNALNTEAFFGQGTRLTVV.

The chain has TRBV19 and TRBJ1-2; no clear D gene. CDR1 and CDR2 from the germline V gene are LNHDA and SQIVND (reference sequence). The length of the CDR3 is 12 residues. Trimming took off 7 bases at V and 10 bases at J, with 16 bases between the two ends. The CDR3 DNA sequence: TGTGCCAGTAATGGCGGGTACCGTGCCTACACCTTC. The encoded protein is CASNGGYRAYTF.

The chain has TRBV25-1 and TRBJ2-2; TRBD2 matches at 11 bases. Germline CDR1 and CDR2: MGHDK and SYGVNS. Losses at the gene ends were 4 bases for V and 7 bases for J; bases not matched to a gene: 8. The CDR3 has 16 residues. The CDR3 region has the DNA TGTGCCAGCAGTGTTAGCGGGGGGGCCTGGGTCGGGGAGCTGTTTTTT. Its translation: CASSVSGGAWVGELFF.

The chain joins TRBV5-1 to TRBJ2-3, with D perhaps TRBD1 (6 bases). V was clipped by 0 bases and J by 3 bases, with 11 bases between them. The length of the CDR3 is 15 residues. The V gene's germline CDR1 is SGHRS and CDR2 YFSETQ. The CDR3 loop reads CASSLVGQLTDTQYF. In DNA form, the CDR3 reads TGCGCCAGCAGCTTGGTAGGACAGCTAACAGATACGCAGTATTTT.

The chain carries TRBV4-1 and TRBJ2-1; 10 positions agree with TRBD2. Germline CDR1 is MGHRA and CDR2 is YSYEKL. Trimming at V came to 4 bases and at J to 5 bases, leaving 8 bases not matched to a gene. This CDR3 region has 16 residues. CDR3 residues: CASSREGLARDNEQFF. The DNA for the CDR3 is TGCGCCAGCAGCCGGGAGGGACTAGCGAGGGACAATGAGCAGTTCTTC.

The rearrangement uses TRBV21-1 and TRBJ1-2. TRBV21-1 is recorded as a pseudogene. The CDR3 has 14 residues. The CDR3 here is CASSKKAGGYGYTF. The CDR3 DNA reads TGTGCCAGCAGCAAAAAGGCGGGTGGCTATGGCTACACCTTC.

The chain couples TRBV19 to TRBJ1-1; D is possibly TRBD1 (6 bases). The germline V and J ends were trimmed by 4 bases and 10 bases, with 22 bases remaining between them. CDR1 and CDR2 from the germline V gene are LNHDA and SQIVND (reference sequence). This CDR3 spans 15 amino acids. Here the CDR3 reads CASSRWETGSGGAFF. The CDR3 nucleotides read TGTGCCAGTAGTAGATGGGAAACAGGGAGTGGAGGAGCTTTCTTT.

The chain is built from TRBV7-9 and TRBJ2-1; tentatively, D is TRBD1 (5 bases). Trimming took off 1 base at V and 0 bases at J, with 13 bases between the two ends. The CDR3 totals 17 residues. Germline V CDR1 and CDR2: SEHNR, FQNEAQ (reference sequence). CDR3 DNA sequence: TGTGCCAGCAGCTTAGGGTCTACAGGTAGCTCCTACAATGAGCAGTTCTTC. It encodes CASSLGSTGSSYNEQFF.

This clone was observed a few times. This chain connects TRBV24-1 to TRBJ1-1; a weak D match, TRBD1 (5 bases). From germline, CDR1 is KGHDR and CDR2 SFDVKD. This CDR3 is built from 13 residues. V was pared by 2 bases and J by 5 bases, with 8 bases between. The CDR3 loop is CATSDYRNTEAFF. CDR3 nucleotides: TGTGCCACCAGTGATTACAGGAATACTGAAGCTTTCTTT.

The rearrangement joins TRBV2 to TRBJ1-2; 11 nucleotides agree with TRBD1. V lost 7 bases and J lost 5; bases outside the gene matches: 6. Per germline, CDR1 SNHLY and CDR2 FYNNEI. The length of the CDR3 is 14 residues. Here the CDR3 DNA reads TGTGCCAGCATTGGACAGGGGGCGCGGTATGGCTACACCTTC. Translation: CASIGQGARYGYTF.

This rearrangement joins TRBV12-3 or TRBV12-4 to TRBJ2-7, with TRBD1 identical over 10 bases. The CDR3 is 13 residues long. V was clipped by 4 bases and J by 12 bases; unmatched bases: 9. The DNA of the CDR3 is TGTGCCAGCAGTTCGGGACAGGGGCGTTCCCGGTACTTC. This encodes CASSSGQGRSRYF.

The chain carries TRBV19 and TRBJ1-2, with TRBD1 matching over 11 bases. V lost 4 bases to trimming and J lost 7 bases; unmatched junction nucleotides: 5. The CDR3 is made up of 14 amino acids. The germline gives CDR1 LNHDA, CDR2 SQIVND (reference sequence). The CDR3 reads CASSRGQGAIGYTF. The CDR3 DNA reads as TGTGCCAGTAGTAGAGGACAGGGGGCAATTGGCTACACCTTC.

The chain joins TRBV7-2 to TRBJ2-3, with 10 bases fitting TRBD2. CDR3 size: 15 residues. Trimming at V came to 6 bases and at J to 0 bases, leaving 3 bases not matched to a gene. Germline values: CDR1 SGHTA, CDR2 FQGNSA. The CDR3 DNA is TGTGCCAGCAGATCACTAGCGGGAAGCACAGATACGCAGTATTTT. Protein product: CASRSLAGSTDTQYF.

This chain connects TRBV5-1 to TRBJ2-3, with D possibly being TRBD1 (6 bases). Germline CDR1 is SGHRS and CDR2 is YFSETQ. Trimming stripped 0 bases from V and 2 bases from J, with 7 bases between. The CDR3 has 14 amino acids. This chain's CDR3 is CASSLGQVTDTQYF. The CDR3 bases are TGCGCCAGCAGCTTGGGACAGGTCACAGATACGCAGTATTTT.

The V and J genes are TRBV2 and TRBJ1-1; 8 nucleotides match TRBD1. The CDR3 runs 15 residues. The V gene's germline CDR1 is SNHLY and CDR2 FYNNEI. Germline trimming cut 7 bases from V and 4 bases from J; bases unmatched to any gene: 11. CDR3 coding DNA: TGTGCCAGCACTAGCGACAGGGGCTTTGGCACTGAAGCTTTCTTT. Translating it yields CASTSDRGFGTEAFF.

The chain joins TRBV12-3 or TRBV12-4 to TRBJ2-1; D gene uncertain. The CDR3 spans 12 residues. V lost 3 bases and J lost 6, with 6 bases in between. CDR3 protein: CASSFLINEQFF. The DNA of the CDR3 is TGTGCCAGCAGTTTCCTTATCAATGAGCAGTTCTTC.

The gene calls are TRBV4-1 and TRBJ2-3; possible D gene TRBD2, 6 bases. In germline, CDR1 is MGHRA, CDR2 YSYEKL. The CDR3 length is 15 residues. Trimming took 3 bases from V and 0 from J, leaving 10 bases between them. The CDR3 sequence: CASSQEGFSTDTQYF. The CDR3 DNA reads TGCGCCAGCAGCCAGGAGGGATTTAGCACAGATACGCAGTATTTT.

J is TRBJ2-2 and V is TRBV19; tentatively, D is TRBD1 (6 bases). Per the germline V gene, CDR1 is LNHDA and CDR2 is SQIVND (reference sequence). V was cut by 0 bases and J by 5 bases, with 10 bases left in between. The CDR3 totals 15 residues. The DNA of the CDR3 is TGTGCCAGTAGTATAGAGGGGGCGCGGACCGGGGAGCTGTTTTTT. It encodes CASSIEGARTGELFF.

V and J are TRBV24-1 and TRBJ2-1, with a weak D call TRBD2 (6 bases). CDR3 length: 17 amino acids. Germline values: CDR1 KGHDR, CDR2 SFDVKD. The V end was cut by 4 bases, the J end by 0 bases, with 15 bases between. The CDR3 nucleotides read TGTGCCACCAGTGACCCCGCCGGGGGAAGCTCCTACAATGAGCAGTTCTTC. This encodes CATSDPAGGSSYNEQFF.

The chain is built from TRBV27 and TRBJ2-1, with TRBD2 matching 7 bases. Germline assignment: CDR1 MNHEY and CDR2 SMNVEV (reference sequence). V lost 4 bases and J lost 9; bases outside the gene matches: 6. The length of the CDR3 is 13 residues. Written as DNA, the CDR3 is TGTGCCAGCAGTTCCTCCCGCGGGGGTGAGCAGTTCTTC. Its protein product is CASSSSRGGEQFF.

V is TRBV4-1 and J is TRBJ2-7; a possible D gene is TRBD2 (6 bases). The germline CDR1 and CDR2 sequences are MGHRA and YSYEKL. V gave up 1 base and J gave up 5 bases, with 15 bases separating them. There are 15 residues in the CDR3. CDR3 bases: TGCGCCAGCAGCCAAGTTCCGGGGGTAGTTGACGAGCAGTACTTC. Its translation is CASSQVPGVVDEQYF.

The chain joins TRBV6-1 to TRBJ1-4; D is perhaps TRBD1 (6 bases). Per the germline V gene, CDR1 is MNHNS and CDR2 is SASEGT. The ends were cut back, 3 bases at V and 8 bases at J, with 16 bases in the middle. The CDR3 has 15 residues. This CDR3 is CASSDRLGAREKLFF. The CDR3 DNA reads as TGTGCCAGCAGTGACCGACTGGGGGCGAGAGAAAAACTGTTTTTT.

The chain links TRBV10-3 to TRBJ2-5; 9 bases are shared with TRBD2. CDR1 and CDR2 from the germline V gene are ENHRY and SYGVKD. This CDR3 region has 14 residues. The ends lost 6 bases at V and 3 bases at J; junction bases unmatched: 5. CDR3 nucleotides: TGTGCCATCAGGGCCAGCGGGGGGAAAGAGACCCAGTACTTC. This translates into CAIRASGGKETQYF.